The following is a TCR beta chain sequence with its context. Its antigen is currently unknown. Profiling relied on immunoSEQ multiplex PCR, and the TCRdb table lists in-frame clones only, not all of them. The sample contains 95,000 to 150,000 clones, 92% of which appear only once. The data belong to a study of T cell responses to AZD1222 COVID-19 vaccine. Study results and caveats: Spike-wide coverage was observed for vaccine-associated CD4 TCRs, with dominant responses at 160-218 and 743-854.

With 7 bases clipped from V and 1 base from J, the junction kept 9 bases outside the gene matches. This CDR3 has 15 amino acids. CDR1 MDHEN and CDR2 SYDVKM come from the germline V gene. The V gene is TRBV28, the J gene TRBJ2-7; the match to TRBD1 covers 8 bases. The sequencing here drew on peripheral blood, taken on day 0 of AZD1222 vaccination. The receptor was isolated from an adult in good health. The CDR3 here is CASTIGTGGSYEQYF. Here the CDR3 DNA reads TGTGCCAGCACCATTGGCACAGGGGGGTCCTACGAGCAGTACTTC.